The TCR beta chain under discussion was sequenced for a study of CD4 T cells in relation to SARS-CoV-2 and coronaviruses. Study in general: After roughly eleven days of antigen culture, PBMC TCR beta CDR3s were sequenced. The negative reference was HIV-1 Nef peptide pool or peptide-free culture. Study-wide results and limits: In about 65% of donors, memory CD4+ clonotypes crossrecognized SARS-CoV-2 and at least one common cold coronavirus spike.

CD4+ T cells from unexposed donors were obtained before the COVID-19 pandemic (2011-2018). CD4+ T cells were isolated from the cells after around 9 days of culture. As cell numbers allowed, unexposed-donor CD4+ T cells faced SARS-CoV-2 S/N and four cold-coronavirus spikes. The CDR3 extends over 14 amino acids. Germline loops: CDR1 SGHTA, CDR2 FQGNSA. V lost 7 bases to trimming and J lost 7 bases; unmatched junction nucleotides: 9. Some clones are missing from TCRdb's copy, which holds only in-frame ones; the method was immunoSEQ multiplex PCR. The table has over 25,000 clones, around 80% seen once; the top ten hold roughly 15%. Regarding this clone: Its matching antigen is unknown.

Specimen: CD4+ T cells from PBMCs, cultured in vitro. The receptor was isolated from a human donor in good health. This chain joins TRBV7-2 and TRBJ2-2, with TRBD1 matching over 7 bases. The CDR3 here is CASIVTTGLGELFF. The CDR3 nucleotides are TGTGCCAGCATCGTAACGACAGGGCTCGGGGAGCTGTTTTTT.